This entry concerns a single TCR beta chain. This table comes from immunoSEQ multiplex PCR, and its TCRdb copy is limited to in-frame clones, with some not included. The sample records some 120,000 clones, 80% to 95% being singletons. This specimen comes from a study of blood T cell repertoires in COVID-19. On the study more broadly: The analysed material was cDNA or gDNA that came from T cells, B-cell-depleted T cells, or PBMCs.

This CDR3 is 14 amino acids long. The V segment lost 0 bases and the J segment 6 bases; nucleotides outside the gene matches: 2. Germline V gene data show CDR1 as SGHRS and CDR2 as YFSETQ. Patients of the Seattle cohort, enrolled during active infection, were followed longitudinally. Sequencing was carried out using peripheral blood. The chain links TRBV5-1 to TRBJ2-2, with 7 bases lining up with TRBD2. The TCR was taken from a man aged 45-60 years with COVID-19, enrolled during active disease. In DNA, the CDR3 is TGCGCCAGCAGCTTGGCGGGAGGTCCCGGGGAGCTGTTTTTT. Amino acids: CASSLAGGPGELFF.